Listed here are 24 T cell receptor beta chains from one sample, sequenced in a study of blood T cell repertoires in COVID-19. Libraries were prepared by immunoSEQ multiplex PCR; TCRdb keeps only in-frame clonotypes and omits some of them. The sample consists of 250,000 to 350,000 clones, over 75% of them appearing once. Sequenced input: peripheral blood. Source of these receptors: a woman aged 25 to 39 with COVID-19, enrolled during active disease.

The CDR3, as DNA: TGCGCCAGCAGCTTGAACAGCATGAACACTGAAGCTTTCTTT. It codes for CASSLNSMNTEAFF. J is TRBJ1-1 and V is TRBV5-1; no reliable D call. This CDR3 is built from 14 residues. CDR1 SGHRS and CDR2 YFSETQ come from the germline V gene. V gave up 1 base and J gave up 0 bases, with 7 bases separating them.

The gene calls are TRBV19 and TRBJ1-1, with a tentative D call TRBD1 (5 bases). CDR3 size: 14 residues. Germline CDR1 reads LNHDA; CDR2 reads SQIVND (reference sequence). The V and J ends lost 0 bases and 0 bases respectively, with 5 bases between them. The DNA for the CDR3 is TGTGCCAGTAGTATAGAAGGGGTGAACACTGAAGCTTTCTTT. Translating gives CASSIEGVNTEAFF.

The chain recombines TRBV2 with TRBJ1-5; D gene uncertain. The ends were cut back, 8 bases at V and 0 bases at J, with 8 bases in the middle. Per germline, CDR1 SNHLY and CDR2 FYNNEI. This CDR3 is 13 amino acids long. The CDR3 region is CASRVASNQPQHF. The CDR3 nucleotides read TGTGCCAGCCGCGTCGCTAGCAATCAGCCCCAGCATTTT.

The V gene is TRBV7-8, the J gene TRBJ1-5; weak D call: TRBD1 (6 bases). V was pared by 6 bases and J by 4 bases, with 22 bases between. The CDR3 totals 17 residues. Germline V gene data show CDR1 as SGHVS and CDR2 as FQNEAQ. The CDR3 DNA reads TGTGCCAGCAGTAAGGGGGGAGGGCGGACACTAAATCAGCCCCAGCATTTT. Residues: CASSKGGGRTLNQPQHF.

The chain couples TRBV3-1 (or the pseudogene TRBV3-2) to TRBJ1-6; D call uncertain. Trimming shortened V by 1 base and J by 8 bases, and 9 bases separated the two germline ends. The CDR3 spans 14 residues. From germline, CDR1 is LGHDT and CDR2 YNNKEL (reference sequence). In DNA form, the CDR3 reads TGTGCCAGCAGCCAAGGGTCGAGTTATTCACCCCTCCACTTT. Its translation is CASSQGSSYSPLHF.

The rearrangement links TRBV19 to TRBJ1-1; TRBD1 aligns across 9 bases. This CDR3 comprises 15 residues. The germline CDR1 and CDR2 sequences are LNHDA and SQIVND (reference sequence). J gave up 5 bases and V 7 bases, and 11 bases lay outside the gene matches. CDR3 loop: CASTTSVQGATEAFF. CDR3 in DNA: TGTGCCAGTACAACATCGGTACAGGGGGCTACTGAAGCTTTCTTT. Combining the CDR3 with reference TRBV19 and TRBJ1-1 gives the whole variable domain DGGITQSPKYLFRKEGQNVTLSCEQNLNHDAMYWYRQDPGQGLRLIYYSQIVNDFQKGDIAEGYSVSREKKESFPLTVTSAQKNPTAFYLCASTTSVQGATEAFFGQGTRLTVV.

The CDR3 reads CAWSVLSRDTGELFF. The CDR3 coding sequence is TGTGCCTGGAGTGTATTATCCAGGGACACCGGGGAGCTGTTTTTT. This chain joins TRBV30 and TRBJ2-2; D is perhaps TRBD1 (5 bases). The length of the CDR3 is 15 residues. Trimming shortened V by 0 bases and J by 3 bases, and 11 bases separated the two germline ends. Germline assignment: CDR1 GTSNPN and CDR2 SVGIG (reference sequence).

V usage is TRBV4-3 and J usage is TRBJ2-3; TRBD2 might be the D (6 bases). Trimming removed 3 bases at V and 2 bases at J, with 9 bases between. CDR1 and CDR2 (germline): LGHNA, YSLEER. The CDR3 contains 14 residues. The CDR3 DNA sequence: TGCGCCAGCAGCCATAGCGGTTCCACAGATACGCAGTATTTT. It encodes CASSHSGSTDTQYF.

This clone was recorded only once. V is TRBV11-2 and J is TRBJ1-1, with D maybe TRBD1 (6 bases). Germline assignment: CDR1 SGHAT and CDR2 FQNNGV. The CDR3 is 15 residues long. Trimming removed 2 bases at V and 1 base at J, with 11 bases between. DNA for the CDR3: TGTGCCAGCAGCTTACAGGGGTGGTCGAACACTGAAGCTTTCTTT. The encoded protein is CASSLQGWSNTEAFF.

V is TRBV13 and J is TRBJ2-3; 8 nucleotides line up with TRBD2. Germline CDR1 PRHDT, CDR2 FYEKMQ (reference sequence). The ends lost 5 bases at V and 3 bases at J; junction bases unmatched: 13. The CDR3 length is 17 residues. As DNA, the CDR3 is TGTGCCAGCAGCGACTCCTCGGCGGGGGGCTTGACAGATACGCAGTATTTT. Its protein is CASSDSSAGGLTDTQYF.

The chain joins TRBV7-2 to TRBJ2-1; 9 nucleotides match TRBD1. Germline CDR1 SGHTA, CDR2 FQGNSA. CDR3 length equals 16 residues. V was pared by 4 bases and J by 4 bases, with 8 bases of the junction left unmatched. The CDR3 DNA reads as TGTGCCAGCAGCTACGGAACAGGGGGCTGGTACAATGAGCAGTTCTTC. Translating it yields CASSYGTGGWYNEQFF.

The chain employs TRBV7-8 and TRBJ2-1, with TRBD2 matching 9 bases. Losses at the gene ends were 4 bases for V and 5 bases for J; bases not matched to a gene: 6. CDR3 length: 15 residues. The germline CDR1 and CDR2 sequences are SGHVS and FQNEAQ. CDR3 loop: CASSSRIAGDNEQFF. CDR3 sequence (DNA): TGTGCCAGCAGCTCCAGGATAGCGGGGGACAATGAGCAGTTCTTC.

The CDR3 loop reads CASSLTTGHTIETQYF. The CDR3 DNA sequence: TGCGCCAGCAGCTTGACGACAGGACATACCATAGAGACCCAGTACTTC. The gene calls are TRBV5-1 and TRBJ2-5; possibly TRBD1 for D (6 bases). The CDR3 runs 16 residues. The V end was cut by 1 base, the J end by 4 bases, with 17 bases between. Germline V CDR1 and CDR2: SGHRS, YFSETQ.

CDR3 nucleotide sequence: TGTGCCAGCAGCTTTTCGCGGGAGGATGAGCAGTTCTTC. Translating gives CASSFSREDEQFF. The gene calls are TRBV7-3 and TRBJ2-1, with 8 bases fitting TRBD2. Germline V CDR1 and CDR2: SGHTA, FQGTGA. CDR3 length equals 13 residues. V was clipped by 3 bases and J by 8 bases; unmatched bases: 3.

The gene calls are TRBV4-1 and TRBJ2-7; perhaps TRBD1 as D (5 bases). CDR1 and CDR2 from the germline V gene are MGHRA and YSYEKL. Trimming pared 1 base from V and 0 bases from J, leaving 16 bases between. This CDR3 spans 17 amino acids. The CDR3 is CASSQVLGASYSYEQYF. In DNA, the CDR3 is TGCGCCAGCAGCCAAGTGCTAGGGGCCTCTTACTCCTACGAGCAGTACTTC.

This chain uses TRBV5-4 with TRBJ2-7; TRBD2 might be the D (6 bases). CDR1 is SGHNT, CDR2 YYREEE, per germline (reference sequence). CDR3 length: 13 amino acids. Trimming removed 0 bases at V and 3 bases at J, with 7 bases between. The CDR3 bases are TGTGCCAGCAGCTTGGCGACTAGCTACGAGCAGTACTTC. This sequence encodes CASSLATSYEQYF. Full variable domain (outside the CDR3, taken from reference TRBV5-4 and TRBJ2-7): ETGVTQSPTHLIKTRGQQVTLRCSSQSGHNTVSWYQQALGQGPQFIFQYYREEENGRGNFPPRFSGLQFPNYSSELNVNALELDDSALYLCASSLATSYEQYFGPGTRLTVT.

This rearrangement joins TRBV6-5 to TRBJ2-1; TRBD2 is a possible D gene (6 bases). Trimming left V 8 bases short and J 3 bases short, with 11 bases between. This CDR3 spans 13 amino acids. The germline gives CDR1 MNHEY, CDR2 SVGAGI. The CDR3 protein is CASGGADYNEQFF. The CDR3 DNA reads TGTGCCAGCGGAGGGGCAGACTACAATGAGCAGTTCTTC.

The rearrangement uses TRBV2 and TRBJ1-5; no clear D. Trimming cost V 4 bases and J 2 bases, with 12 bases left between them. This CDR3 contains 15 residues. Germline V gives CDR1 SNHLY, CDR2 FYNNEI. The CDR3 DNA is TGTGCCAGCAGTGGGTCGGGAGGAGGCAATCAGCCCCAGCATTTT. It encodes CASSGSGGGNQPQHF.

This clone was counted once. V and J are TRBV12-3 or TRBV12-4 and TRBJ1-2; D might be TRBD1 (6 bases). The V end lost 1 base, the J end lost 10 bases, and 10 bases lay between the germline ends. The CDR3 length is 12 residues. The CDR3 nucleotides are TGTGCCAGCAGTTTAGGGACAGACACCTACACCTTC. Residues: CASSLGTDTYTF.

V and J are TRBV20-1 and TRBJ1-1; possibly TRBD1 for D (5 bases). The CDR3 loop spans 11 amino acids. Germline V gives CDR1 DFQATT, CDR2 SNEGSKA (reference sequence). V was pared by 5 bases and J by 11 bases, with 15 bases between. CDR3 DNA sequence: TGCAGTGCTCTTACAGGTGTTGAGGCTTTCTTT. Amino acids: CSALTGVEAFF.

The genes are TRBV18 and TRBJ2-7; 9 bases map to TRBD2. This CDR3 region has 14 residues. Germline trimming cut 6 bases from V and 5 bases from J; bases unmatched to any gene: 8. Looked up from germline, CDR1 is KGHSH and CDR2 is LQKENI. For the CDR3, the DNA is TGTGCCAGCTCCCCCGGGTTAGCGGGAGACGAGCAGTACTTC. This codes for CASSPGLAGDEQYF.

The genes are TRBV30 and TRBJ2-7, with 11 bases matching TRBD2. This CDR3 comprises 16 residues. V lost 0 bases to trimming and J lost 3 bases; unmatched junction nucleotides: 7. Germline V gives CDR1 GTSNPN, CDR2 SVGIG (reference sequence). The CDR3 nucleotides read TGTGCCTGGAGTGTGGGGCTAGCGGGAGGTAACTACGAGCAGTACTTC. Translated, it gives CAWSVGLAGGNYEQYF.

The chain is built from TRBV11-1 and TRBJ2-3, with TRBD1 matching over 8 bases. This CDR3 spans 14 amino acids. Germline CDR1 and CDR2: SGHAT and FQDESV (reference sequence). V trimming: 5 bases; J trimming: 5 bases; junction bases outside the gene matches: 6. CDR3 sequence (DNA): TGTGCCAGCAGCCCACGACAGGGGAAAGATACGCAGTATTTT. The encoded protein is CASSPRQGKDTQYF.

This clone was observed once. The chain recombines TRBV27 with TRBJ2-3; maybe TRBD2 (6 bases). This CDR3 has 14 residues. Germline CDR1 is MNHEY and CDR2 is SMNVEV (reference sequence). Trimming shortened V by 5 bases and J by 1 base, and 10 bases separated the two germline ends. CDR3 coding DNA: TGTGCCAGCAGTCCGGGACTTGGCACAGATACGCAGTATTTT. It translates to CASSPGLGTDTQYF.